The rows below give T cell receptor beta chains drawn from one sample of a study of T cells in narcolepsy. The table came from immunoSEQ multiplex PCR; TCRdb's copy has only in-frame clones and leaves some out. The table lists 25,000 to 30,000 clones, around 87% of them singletons, with 0.8% to 0.9% in the top ten. Sequenced material: memory (CD45RA-) CD4+ T cells from blood. The receptors were sampled from a human donor in good health. CDR3s include the opening cysteine and the closing phenylalanine or tryptophan. A D gene is named only where the DNA matches it firmly. Clone size, where shown, is once, few, many, or a class for clones that have expanded.

CDR3 protein: CASSFRDRGLHGYTF; CDR3 DNA: TGTGCCAGCAGTTTCCGGGACAGGGGGTTGCATGGCTACACCTTC; D gene: TRBD1; J gene: TRBJ1-2; clone size: .; V gene: TRBV28
CDR3 protein: CASRLDRGTNEKLFF; CDR3 DNA: TGTGCCAGTAGGCTGGACAGGGGAACTAATGAAAAACTGTTTTTT; D gene: TRBD1; J gene: TRBJ1-4; clone size: .; V gene: TRBV19
CDR3 protein: CASSLSPGGREKLFF; CDR3 DNA: TGTGCCAGCAGTTTATCACCAGGGGGCCGGGAAAAACTGTTTTTT; D gene: TRBD1; J gene: TRBJ1-4; clone size: few; V gene: TRBV27
CDR3 protein: CASSYRGQGTIHGYTF; CDR3 DNA: TGTGCCAGCAGTTACAGGGGACAGGGGACGATACATGGCTACACCTTC; D gene: TRBD1; J gene: TRBJ1-2; clone size: .; V gene: TRBV6-5
CDR3 protein: CASSLGEGGAYEQYF; CDR3 DNA: TGCGCCAGCAGCTTGGGGGAGGGGGGAGCCTACGAGCAGTACTTC; D gene: .; J gene: TRBJ2-7; clone size: .; V gene: TRBV5-1
CDR3 protein: CAWSDPLSGWAYNEQFF; CDR3 DNA: TGTGCCTGGAGTGACCCCTTGTCGGGATGGGCCTACAATGAGCAGTTCTTC; D gene: .; J gene: TRBJ2-1; clone size: few; V gene: TRBV30
CDR3 protein: CASSAVAPYEQYF; CDR3 DNA: TGTGCCAGCAGTGCGGTAGCCCCCTACGAGCAGTACTTC; D gene: .; J gene: TRBJ2-7; clone size: .; V gene: TRBV25-1
CDR3 protein: CASPVGGRATEAFF; CDR3 DNA: TGTGCCAGCCCGGTGGGGGGTAGGGCCACTGAAGCTTTCTTT; D gene: .; J gene: TRBJ1-1; clone size: .; V gene: TRBV6-1
CDR3 protein: CASSPLTGDGLNTEAFF; CDR3 DNA: TGTGCCAGCTCACCACTTACAGGGGACGGACTAAACACTGAAGCTTTCTTT; D gene: TRBD1; J gene: TRBJ1-1; clone size: .; V gene: TRBV18
CDR3 protein: CASSLAHAQETQYF; CDR3 DNA: TGTGCCAGCAGCTTAGCGCATGCGCAAGAGACCCAGTACTTC; D gene: .; J gene: TRBJ2-5; clone size: .; V gene: TRBV7-9
CDR3 protein: CASNLGLRGDNEKLFF; CDR3 DNA: TGTGCCAGCAATCTTGGGCTTAGGGGTGATAATGAAAAACTGTTTTTT; D gene: .; J gene: TRBJ1-4; clone size: .; V gene: TRBV28
CDR3 protein: CASRLLTGNTGELFF; CDR3 DNA: TGTGCCAGCAGGCTCCTGACGGGGAACACCGGGGAGCTGTTTTTT; D gene: .; J gene: TRBJ2-2; clone size: .; V gene: TRBV2
CDR3 protein: CASSTARGNTEAFF; CDR3 DNA: TGTGCCAGCAGTACAGCCAGGGGGAACACTGAAGCTTTCTTT; D gene: .; J gene: TRBJ1-1; clone size: .; V gene: TRBV6-5
CDR3 protein: CASSWGTGNGYTF; CDR3 DNA: TGCGCCAGCAGCTGGGGGACAGGGAATGGCTACACCTTC; D gene: TRBD1; J gene: TRBJ1-2; clone size: .; V gene: TRBV5-1
CDR3 protein: CAWSGPRNYGYTF; CDR3 DNA: TGTGCCTGGAGCGGGCCGAGGAACTATGGCTACACCTTC; D gene: .; J gene: TRBJ1-2; clone size: few; V gene: TRBV30
CDR3 protein: CASSQATGSYEQYF; CDR3 DNA: TGTGCCAGCAGCCAGGCTACAGGCTCCTACGAGCAGTACTTC; D gene: .; J gene: TRBJ2-7; clone size: once; V gene: TRBV4-2
CDR3 protein: CASSQEGTGGPNTDTQYF; CDR3 DNA: TGCGCCAGCAGCCAAGAGGGGACGGGAGGGCCGAATACAGATACGCAGTATTTT; D gene: TRBD2; J gene: TRBJ2-3; clone size: .; V gene: TRBV4-3
CDR3 protein: CSVERIQNTGELFF; CDR3 DNA: TGCAGCGTTGAGAGGATCCAGAACACCGGGGAGCTGTTTTTT; D gene: .; J gene: TRBJ2-2; clone size: .; V gene: TRBV29-1
CDR3 protein: CASSFTGNEQFF; CDR3 DNA: TGTGCCAGCAGCTTCACCGGCAATGAGCAGTTCTTC; D gene: .; J gene: TRBJ2-1; clone size: .; V gene: TRBV11-3
CDR3 protein: CASSLGRNEQFF; CDR3 DNA: TGTGCCAGCAGCTTAGGCCGCAATGAGCAGTTCTTC; D gene: .; J gene: TRBJ2-1; clone size: .; V gene: TRBV7-2